The 13 T cell receptor beta chains in this list originate from one sample, sequenced in a study of patients and donors after allogeneic stem cell transplantation. Via MiXCR, TCRdb re-called the RT-PCR reads, giving one row per CDR3 protein. The sample has about 410,000 distinct CDR3 sequences, 16% seen once. The sequencing input was blood, either unsorted or a sorted T cell fraction (not recorded which). The receptors come from a human donor who was either an allogeneic HSCT recipient or a stem cell or donor lymphocyte infusion donor (not recorded which). It is not recorded whose cells these are; they may come from a transplant donor.

This clonotype appeared a few times. The rearrangement links TRBV19 to TRBJ1-2; no definite D call. The CDR3 length is 13 residues. Deletions cut 2 bases from V and 3 bases from J, with 7 bases between. Germline V gene lookup returns CDR1 LNHDA and CDR2 SQIVND (reference sequence). CDR3 DNA: TGTGCCAGTAGTATAAAAGCAGACTATGGCTACACCTTC. This encodes CASSIKADYGYTF.

This clonotype has a count of ten or more. The CDR3 DNA reads TGTGCCAGCAGCTTATTAGGCCGGATGAACACTGAAGCTTTCTTT. Its translation is CASSLLGRMNTEAFF. The V and J genes are TRBV7-9 and TRBJ1-1; D not certain. The CDR3 has 15 amino acids. Germline V gene sequence: CDR1 SEHNR, CDR2 FQNEAQ (reference sequence). The ends were cut back, 2 bases at V and 0 bases at J, with 10 bases in the middle. Supplemented by reference TRBV7-9 and TRBJ1-1, the full variable domain reads DTGVSQNPRHKITKRGQNVTFRCDPISEHNRLYWYRQTLGQGPEFLTYFQNEAQLEKSRLLSDRFSAERPKGSFSTLEIQRTEQGDSAMYLCASSLLGRMNTEAFFGQGTRLTVV.

This clonotype came up many times. The chain recombines TRBV12-3 or TRBV12-4 with TRBJ2-3; the D is unclear. The ends were cut back, 3 bases at V and 6 bases at J, with 4 bases in the middle. The CDR3 sequence is 11 residues long. CDR3 in amino acids: CASSFVDTQYF. The CDR3 coding sequence is TGTGCCAGCAGTTTTGTGGATACGCAGTATTTT.

This clonotype was observed a few times. J is TRBJ1-2 and V is TRBV5-1; a possible D gene is TRBD1 (6 bases). Germline V gene sequence: CDR1 SGHRS, CDR2 YFSETQ. V was trimmed by 3 bases and J by 8 bases, leaving 17 bases between them. The CDR3 is made up of 14 amino acids. CDR3 bases: TGCGCCAGCAGCTCACAGGGATTGGTTAGCGGCTACACCTTC. It yields the protein CASSSQGLVSGYTF.

The sample holds a few counts of this clonotype. The rearrangement links TRBV7-2 to TRBJ2-3; 7 bases line up with TRBD1. The CDR3 loop spans 12 amino acids. With V trimmed by 5 bases and J by 8 bases, 4 bases remained unmatched. Germline V gives CDR1 SGHTA, CDR2 FQGNSA. CDR3 region: CASSRTGATQYF. DNA of the CDR3: TGTGCCAGCAGCCGTACAGGGGCTACGCAGTATTTT.

This clonotype was detected a few times. The chain combines TRBV12-3 or TRBV12-4 with TRBJ2-1; D unresolved. The CDR3 totals 13 residues. With 0 bases removed from V and 7 bases from J, the gap between germline ends came to 7 bases. The CDR3 DNA reads TGTGCCAGCAGTTTAGCACCACTGAATGAGCAGTTCTTC. Translation gives CASSLAPLNEQFF.

The chain recombines TRBV7-9 with TRBJ2-1; possibly TRBD2 for D (5 bases). This CDR3 is 15 amino acids long. CDR1 SEHNR and CDR2 FQNEAQ come from the germline V gene (reference sequence). V shed 1 base and J shed 8 bases, with 15 bases lying between them. This CDR3 is CASSLVASGAYEQFF. In DNA form, the CDR3 reads TGTGCCAGCAGCTTAGTGGCCAGCGGCGCTTATGAGCAGTTCTTC.

This clonotype was detected only a few times. The chain has TRBV11-1 and TRBJ2-1; D gene uncertain. V gave up 1 base and J gave up 9 bases, with 7 bases separating them. The CDR3 length is 12 residues. Germline CDR1 SGHAT, CDR2 FQDESV (reference sequence). The CDR3 loop reads CASSLGAREQFF. In nucleotides, the CDR3 is TGTGCCAGCAGCTTAGGGGCGCGTGAGCAGTTCTTC.

The gene calls are TRBV20-1 and TRBJ1-2; 7 bases match TRBD1. CDR1 DFQATT and CDR2 SNEGSKA come from the germline V gene (reference sequence). The CDR3 is 13 residues long. V dropped 0 bases and J dropped 2; count of bases not matched to a gene: 0. This CDR3 is CSARETGNYGYTF. CDR3 DNA sequence: TGCAGTGCTAGAGAGACAGGGAACTATGGCTACACCTTC.

The CDR3 region is CASSSTGGTYEQYF. The CDR3 nucleotides read TGTGCCAGCAGTTCTACAGGGGGCACCTACGAGCAGTACTTC. The chain links TRBV7-9 to TRBJ2-7; 9 positions match TRBD1. The V and J ends lost 6 bases and 2 bases, in that order; junction bases with no gene match: 5. Germline V gene data show CDR1 as SEHNR and CDR2 as FQNEAQ (reference sequence). The CDR3 has 14 residues.

This clonotype has just a few counts. The CDR3: CASSQSATYNEQFF. CDR3 coding DNA: TGTGCCAGCAGCCAAAGCGCAACCTACAATGAGCAGTTCTTC. The gene calls are TRBV4-2 and TRBJ2-1; no reliable D call. This CDR3 comprises 14 residues. Germline V gene lookup returns CDR1 LGHNA and CDR2 YNFKEQ. V lost 2 bases and J lost 2, with 7 bases in between.

The table lists this clonotype with a few counts. This chain joins TRBV7-9 and TRBJ1-1, with D uncertain. V shed 4 bases and J shed 1 base, with 16 bases lying between them. This CDR3 comprises 16 residues. Per the germline V gene, CDR1 is SEHNR and CDR2 is FQNEAQ (reference sequence). CDR3 loop: CASSSYKETTNTEAFF. CDR3 coding DNA: TGTGCCAGCAGCTCATATAAAGAGACAACGAACACTGAAGCTTTCTTT.

The chain recombines TRBV25-1 with TRBJ2-6; D not certain. Germline V lookup: CDR1 MGHDK, CDR2 SYGVNS. The length of the CDR3 is 17 residues. Trimming shortened V by 2 bases and J by 0 bases, and 11 bases separated the two germline ends. CDR3 sequence: CASSEQGRPSGANVLTF. CDR3 in DNA: TGTGCCAGCAGTGAACAAGGTCGCCCCTCTGGGGCCAACGTCCTGACTTTC.